This TCR beta chain was identified in a study of Ad26.COV2.S vaccination and SARS-CoV-2 variants. Assay: immunoSEQ multiplex PCR; the TCRdb copy retains only in-frame clones and omits some. The sample shows hundreds of thousands of clones, about nine tenths of them seen only once. Regarding the study as a whole: Vaccine and placebo recipients had comparable breadth of non-spike TCRs. Individuals receiving vaccine had higher spike-specific TCR breadth than placebo recipients did.

About this clone: Its antigen is unknown.

The CDR3 sequence is 15 residues long. V lost 4 bases, J lost 0 bases, and 7 bases stayed unmatched. Germline V gene sequence: CDR1 SGHRS, CDR2 YFSETQ. Specified treatment: roughly 20 received Ad26.COV2.S at low or high dose, single or two shots; about five received placebo; per-sample allocation not given. Sampling took place 63 days after the first vaccine or placebo injection. The individual, an adult aged 18-55 years, was a donor in Boston. The chain links TRBV5-1 to TRBJ2-7, with 7 bases fitting TRBD1. This material consisted of peripheral blood, taken in a trial of Ad26.COV2.S vaccine versus placebo. The origin of this receptor is a person aged 18-60 years who received the Ad26.COV2.S COVID-19 vaccine or a placebo. CDR3 sequence: CASSGYRGLSYEQYF. The CDR3 DNA reads TGCGCCAGCAGCGGCTACAGGGGCCTCTCCTACGAGCAGTACTTC.